The source of this TCR beta chain is a study of T cells in Graves' hyperthyroidism and ophthalmopathy. Trimming shortened V by 3 bases and J by 0 bases, and 12 bases separated the two germline ends. CDR3 length: 15 residues. This clonotype appeared a few times. Its antigen is as yet unknown. Amplification of TCR beta CDR3 regions used RNA as the template. RT-PCR in the first round (using the HTBI primer set) targeted the TCR CDR3. TCRdb analysed the multiplex PCR reads with MiXCR anew, one entry per CDR3 protein. The table shows 500,000 to 700,000 distinct CDR3 sequences, with over 15% occurring only once. Recently diagnosed hyperthyroidism of less than 2 months' duration affected patients aged 18 to 65. Diagnosis relied on clinical symptoms, serum thyroxine and TRAb, thyroid ultrasound and orbital computed tomography. Study-level findings and limits: Progression to ophthalmopathy was predicted a median of roughly 6.6 months early. From stable hyperthyroidism, ophthalmopathy was set apart by a 13 V-J model.

The sample was blood. The J gene is TRBJ2-7, the V gene TRBV12-3 or TRBV12-4, with a weak D call TRBD1 (6 bases). The TCR originated in a young woman with Graves' hyperthyroidism. CDR3 nucleotides: TGTGCCAGCAGTTTCAACCGGGACAACTCCTACGAGCAGTACTTC. Protein sequence: CASSFNRDNSYEQYF.